This TCR beta chain was found in a study of T cell changes during pregnancy in multiple sclerosis. This CDR3 region has 12 residues. The V and J ends lost 3 bases and 5 bases respectively, with 8 bases between them. Germline CDR1 SNHLY, CDR2 FYNNEI. Assay: immunoSEQ multiplex PCR; the TCRdb copy retains only in-frame clones and omits some. This table holds about 93,000 clones, 90% to 95% found once. The clonotype originates from a female donor in good health, enrolled as a control in a pregnancy study. J is TRBJ2-7 and V is TRBV2; no reliable D call. Sequences were derived from peripheral blood, sampled after pregnancy. The CDR3 sequence: CASSENGNEQYF. DNA for the CDR3: TGTGCCAGCAGTGAGAATGGCAACGAGCAGTACTTC.